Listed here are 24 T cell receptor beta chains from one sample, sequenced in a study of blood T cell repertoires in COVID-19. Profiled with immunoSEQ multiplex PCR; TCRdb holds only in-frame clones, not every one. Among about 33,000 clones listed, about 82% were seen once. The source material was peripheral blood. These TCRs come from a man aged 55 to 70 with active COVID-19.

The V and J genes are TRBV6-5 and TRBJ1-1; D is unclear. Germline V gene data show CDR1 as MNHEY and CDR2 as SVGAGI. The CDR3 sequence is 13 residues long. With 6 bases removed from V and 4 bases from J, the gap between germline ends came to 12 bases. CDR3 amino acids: CASSLIGSTEAFF. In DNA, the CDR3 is TGTGCCAGCAGCCTGATAGGGAGCACTGAAGCTTTCTTT.

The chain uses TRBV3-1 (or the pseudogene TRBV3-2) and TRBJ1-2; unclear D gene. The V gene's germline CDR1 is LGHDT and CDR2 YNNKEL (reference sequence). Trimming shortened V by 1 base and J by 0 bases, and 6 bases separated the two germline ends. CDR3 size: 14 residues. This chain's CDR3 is CASSQAIANYGYTF. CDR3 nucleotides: TGTGCCAGCAGCCAAGCCATAGCTAACTATGGCTACACCTTC.

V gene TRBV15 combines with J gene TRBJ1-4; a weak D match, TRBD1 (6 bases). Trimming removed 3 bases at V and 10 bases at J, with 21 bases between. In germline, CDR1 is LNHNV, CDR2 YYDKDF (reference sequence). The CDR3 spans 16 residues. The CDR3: CATSRLRGEGSGKLFF. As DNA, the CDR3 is TGTGCCACCAGCAGGCTCAGGGGTGAAGGATCGGGAAAACTGTTTTTT.

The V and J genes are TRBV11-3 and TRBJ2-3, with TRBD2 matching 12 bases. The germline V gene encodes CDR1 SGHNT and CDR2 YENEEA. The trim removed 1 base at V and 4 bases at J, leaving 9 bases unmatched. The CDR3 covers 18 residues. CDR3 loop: CASSLASGRALSADTQYF. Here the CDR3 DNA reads TGTGCCAGCAGCTTAGCTAGCGGGAGGGCCCTCAGTGCAGATACGCAGTATTTT.

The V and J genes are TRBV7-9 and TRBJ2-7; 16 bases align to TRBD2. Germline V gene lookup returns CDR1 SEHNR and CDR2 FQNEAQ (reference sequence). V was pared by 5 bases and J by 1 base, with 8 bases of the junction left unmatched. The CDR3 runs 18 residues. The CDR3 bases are TGTGCCAGCAGCACGGGACTAGCGGGAGGGCAAGGGTCCTACGAGCAGTACTTC. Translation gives CASSTGLAGGQGSYEQYF.

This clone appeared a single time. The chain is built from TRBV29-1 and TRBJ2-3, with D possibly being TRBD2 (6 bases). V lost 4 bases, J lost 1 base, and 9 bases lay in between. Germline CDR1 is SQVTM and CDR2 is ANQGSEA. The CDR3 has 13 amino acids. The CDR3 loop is CSVVAGRTDTQYF. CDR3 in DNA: TGCAGCGTTGTGGCGGGGCGCACAGATACGCAGTATTTT.

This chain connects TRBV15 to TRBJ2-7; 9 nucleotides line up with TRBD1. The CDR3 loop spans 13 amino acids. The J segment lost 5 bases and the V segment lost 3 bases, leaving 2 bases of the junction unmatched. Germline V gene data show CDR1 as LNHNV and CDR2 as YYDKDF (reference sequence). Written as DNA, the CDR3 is TGTGCCACCAGCAGGGACAGGGGCCACGAGCAGTACTTC. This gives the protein CATSRDRGHEQYF.

The CDR3 nucleotides read TGTGCCAGCAGCTACCCCTATGGCTACACCTTC. Amino acid sequence: CASSYPYGYTF. The gene calls are TRBV28 and TRBJ1-2; the D is unclear. The CDR3 has 11 residues. Germline V CDR1 and CDR2: MDHEN, SYDVKM. Between the trimmed V and J ends, which lost 6 bases and 4 bases, there was a span of 6 bases.

The CDR3 coding sequence is TGTGCCAGCAGCCTCTGGACTAGCGGGAGAGGTCATGAGCAGTTCTTC. As protein: CASSLWTSGRGHEQFF. The chain combines TRBV3-1 (or the pseudogene TRBV3-2) with TRBJ2-1; 13 nucleotides align to TRBD2. CDR3 size: 16 residues. Germline assignment: CDR1 LGHDT and CDR2 YNNKEL (reference sequence). J gave up 8 bases and V 4 bases, and 8 bases lay outside the gene matches.

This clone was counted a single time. The CDR3 DNA follows: TGTGCCAGCAGCCGGGCAGGTAGCGGGGGCCCGACCCAGTACTTC. This encodes CASSRAGSGGPTQYF. The chain couples TRBV3-1 (or the pseudogene TRBV3-2) to TRBJ2-5; 9 bases are shared with TRBD2. Germline values: CDR1 LGHDT, CDR2 YNNKEL (reference sequence). The CDR3 covers 15 residues. V dropped 4 bases and J dropped 7; count of bases not matched to a gene: 10.

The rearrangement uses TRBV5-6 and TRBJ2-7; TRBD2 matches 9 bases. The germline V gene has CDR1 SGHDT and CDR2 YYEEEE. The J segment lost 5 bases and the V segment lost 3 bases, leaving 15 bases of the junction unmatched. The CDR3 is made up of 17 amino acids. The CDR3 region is CASSSLTGREGPNEQYV. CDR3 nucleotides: TGTGCCAGCAGCTCACTGACGGGGCGGGAGGGCCCAAACGAGCAGTACGTC.

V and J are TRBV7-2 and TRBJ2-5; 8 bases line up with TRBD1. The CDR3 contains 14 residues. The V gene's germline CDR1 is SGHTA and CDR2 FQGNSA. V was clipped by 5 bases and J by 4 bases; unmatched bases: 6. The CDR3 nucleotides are TGTGCCAGCAGCCTTGGACAGGGTGTAGAGACCCAGTACTTC. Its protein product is CASSLGQGVETQYF.

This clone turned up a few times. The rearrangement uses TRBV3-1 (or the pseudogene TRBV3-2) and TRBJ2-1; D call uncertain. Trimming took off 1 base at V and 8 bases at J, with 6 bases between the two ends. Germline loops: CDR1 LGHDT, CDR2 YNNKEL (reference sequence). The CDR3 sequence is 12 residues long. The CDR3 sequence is CASSQVLYEQFF. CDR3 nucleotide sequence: TGTGCCAGCAGCCAAGTACTCTATGAGCAGTTCTTC.

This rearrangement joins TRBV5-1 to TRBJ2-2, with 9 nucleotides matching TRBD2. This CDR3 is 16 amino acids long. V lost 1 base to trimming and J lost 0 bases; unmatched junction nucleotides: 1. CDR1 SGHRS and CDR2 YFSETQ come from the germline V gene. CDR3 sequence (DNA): TGCGCCAGCAGCTTGAGACTAGCGGCGAACACCGGGGAGCTGTTTTTT. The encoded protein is CASSLRLAANTGELFF.

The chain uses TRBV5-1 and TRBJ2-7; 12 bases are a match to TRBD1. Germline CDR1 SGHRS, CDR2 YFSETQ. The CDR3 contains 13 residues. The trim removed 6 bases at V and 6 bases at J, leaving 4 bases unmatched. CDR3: CASTRDRGPEQYF. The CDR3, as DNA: TGCGCCAGCACCCGGGACAGGGGGCCCGAGCAGTACTTC.

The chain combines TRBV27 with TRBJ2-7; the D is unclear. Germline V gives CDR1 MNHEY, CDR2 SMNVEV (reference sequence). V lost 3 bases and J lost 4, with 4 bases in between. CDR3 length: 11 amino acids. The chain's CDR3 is CASSLTYEQYV. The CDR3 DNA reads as TGTGCCAGCAGTTTGACATACGAGCAGTACGTC.

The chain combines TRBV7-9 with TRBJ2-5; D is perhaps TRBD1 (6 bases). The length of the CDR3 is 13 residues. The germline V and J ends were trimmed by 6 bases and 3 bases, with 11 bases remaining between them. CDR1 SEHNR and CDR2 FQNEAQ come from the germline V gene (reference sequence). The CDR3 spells CASSTGNEETQYF. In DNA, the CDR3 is TGTGCCAGCAGTACAGGGAATGAAGAGACCCAGTACTTC.

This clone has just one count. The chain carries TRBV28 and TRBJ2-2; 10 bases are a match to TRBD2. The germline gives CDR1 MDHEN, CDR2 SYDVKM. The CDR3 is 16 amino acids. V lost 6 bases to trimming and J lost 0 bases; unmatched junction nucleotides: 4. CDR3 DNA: TGTGCCAGCAGGCGGACTAGCGGCGCGAACACCGGGGAGCTGTTTTTT. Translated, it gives CASRRTSGANTGELFF.

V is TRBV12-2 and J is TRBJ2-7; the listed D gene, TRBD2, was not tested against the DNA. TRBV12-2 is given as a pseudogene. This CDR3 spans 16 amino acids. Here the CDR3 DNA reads TGTGCAAGTCGCTGGACTAGCGGGAGGAGCTCCTACGAGCAGTACGTC. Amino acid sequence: CASRWTSGRSSYEQYV.

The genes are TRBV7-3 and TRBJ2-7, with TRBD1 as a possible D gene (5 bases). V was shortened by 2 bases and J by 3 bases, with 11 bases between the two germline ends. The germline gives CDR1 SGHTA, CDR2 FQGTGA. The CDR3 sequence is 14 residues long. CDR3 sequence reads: CASSLLGADYEQYF. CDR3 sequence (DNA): TGTGCCAGCAGCTTATTAGGGGCGGACTACGAGCAGTACTTC.

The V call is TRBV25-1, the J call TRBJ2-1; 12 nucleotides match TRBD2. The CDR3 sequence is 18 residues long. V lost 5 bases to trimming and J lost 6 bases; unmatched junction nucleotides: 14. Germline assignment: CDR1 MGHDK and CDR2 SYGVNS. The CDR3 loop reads CASSLKSYLAGGPNEQFF. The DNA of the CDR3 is TGTGCCAGCAGTTTGAAGTCGTATCTAGCGGGAGGGCCCAATGAGCAGTTCTTC.

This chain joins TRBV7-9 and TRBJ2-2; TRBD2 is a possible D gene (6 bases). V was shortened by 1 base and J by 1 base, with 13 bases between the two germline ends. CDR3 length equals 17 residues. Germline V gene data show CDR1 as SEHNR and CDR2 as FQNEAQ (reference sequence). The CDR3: CASSLVSLRENTGELFF. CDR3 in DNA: TGTGCCAGCAGCTTAGTTTCCTTGCGGGAGAACACCGGGGAGCTGTTTTTT. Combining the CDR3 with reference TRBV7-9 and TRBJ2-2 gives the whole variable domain DTGVSQNPRHKITKRGQNVTFRCDPISEHNRLYWYRQTLGQGPEFLTYFQNEAQLEKSRLLSDRFSAERPKGSFSTLEIQRTEQGDSAMYLCASSLVSLRENTGELFFGEGSRLTVL.

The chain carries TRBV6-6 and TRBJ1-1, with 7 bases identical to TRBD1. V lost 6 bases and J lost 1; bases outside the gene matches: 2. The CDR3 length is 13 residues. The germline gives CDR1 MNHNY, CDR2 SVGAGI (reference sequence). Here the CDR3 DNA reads TGTGCCAGCAGGGGACAGTCGAACACTGAAGCTTTCTTT. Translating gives CASRGQSNTEAFF.

The CDR3 DNA reads TGTGCCAGTACCCCGGGAAGGAAACGGTCCAATGAGCAGTTCTTC. Protein: CASTPGRKRSNEQFF. The chain couples TRBV19 to TRBJ2-1; perhaps TRBD2 as D (5 bases). The CDR3 runs 15 residues. With 7 bases removed from V and 6 bases from J, the gap between germline ends came to 19 bases. Germline V lookup: CDR1 LNHDA, CDR2 SQIVND (reference sequence).